This entry describes one T cell receptor beta chain. The antigen is not known. The sample comes from a study of cytomegalovirus exposure and HLA in healthy donors. CDR1 and CDR2 from the germline V gene are SGHRS and YFSETQ. The CDR3 consists of 15 residues. V gave up 1 base and J gave up 6 bases, with 16 bases separating them. Overall study results and limits: It was assumed in the presence/absence analyses that sequencing depth was roughly uniform across donors. For most TCR beta V segments, an earlier analysis put the productive rate at about 90% or about 30% of the time. Later analysis indicated greater clonal expansion among HLA-associated TCR beta chains than among equally common other chains.

The PCR made use of 60 Vbeta and 13 Jbeta primers. The assay was immunoSEQ multiplex PCR, and TCRdb's table has in-frame clones only and misses some. The data show around 140,000 clones, with 60% to 85% seen just once and around 1.3% held by the top ten. The TCR comes from a woman between 35 and 50 years old in good health and CMV-seronegative. The rearrangement links TRBV5-1 to TRBJ1-1; possible D gene TRBD1, 5 bases. What was sequenced was PBMCs. CDR3 sequence: CASSLRGGIISEAFF. Here the CDR3 DNA reads TGCGCCAGCAGCTTGCGGGGGGGTATAATCTCTGAAGCTTTCTTT.